This T cell receptor (beta chain) was sequenced during a study of T cell responses to AZD1222 COVID-19 vaccine. Measured with immunoSEQ multiplex PCR; TCRdb has only the in-frame clones, and not every one. The repertoire has about 130,000 clones, approximately 92% of them found once; the top ten carry approximately 6.8%. Remarks on this clone: Its cognate antigen is unknown.

The V end lost 1 base, the J end lost 8 bases, and 14 bases lay between the germline ends. Germline CDR1 and CDR2: SGHVS and FQNEAQ. The CDR3 is made up of 14 amino acids. Study-wide results and caveats: Without day 14 samples, only post-peak T cell repertoires were studied. Across spike, vaccine-associated CD4 TCRs were found, dominant at 160-218 and 743-854. After two AZD1222 doses, spike-specific TCR breadth and depth rose versus day 0.

This TCR was recovered from an adult who received the AZD1222 COVID-19 vaccine. Sample: peripheral blood, taken 28 days after the second AZD1222 dose. The rearrangement joins TRBV7-8 to TRBJ1-2; D not resolved. For the CDR3, the DNA is TGTGCCAGCAGCTTAGATGCCGACCGGAAAGGCTACACCTTC. Translating it yields CASSLDADRKGYTF.